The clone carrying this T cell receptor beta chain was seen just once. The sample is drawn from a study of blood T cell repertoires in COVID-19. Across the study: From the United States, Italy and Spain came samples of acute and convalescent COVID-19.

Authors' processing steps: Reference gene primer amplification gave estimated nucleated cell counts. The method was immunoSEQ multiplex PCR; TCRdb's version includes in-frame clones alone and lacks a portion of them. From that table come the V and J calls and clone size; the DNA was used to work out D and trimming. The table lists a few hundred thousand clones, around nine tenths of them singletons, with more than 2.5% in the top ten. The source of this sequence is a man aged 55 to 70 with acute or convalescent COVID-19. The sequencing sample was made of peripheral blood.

The CDR3 DNA reads TGTGCCAGCAGCTTAGGGGACAGGGTCAGCTCCTACAATGAGCAGTTCTTC. Residues: CASSLGDRVSSYNEQFF. V is TRBV11-2 and J is TRBJ2-1, with 9 positions matching TRBD1. The ends lost 1 base at V and 0 bases at J; junction bases unmatched: 4. Germline CDR1 and CDR2: SGHAT and FQNNGV. This CDR3 region has 17 residues.